This TCR beta chain was identified in a study of identical twins. Many counts were recorded for this clonotype. Antigen: not known. The CDR3 sequence is 14 residues long. V lost 4 bases, J lost 4 bases, and 11 bases lay in between. cDNA carried unique molecular identifiers, and a universal primer site was added by template switching. TCRdb fed the 5' RACE reads into MiXCR, producing one record per CDR3 protein. The sample holds over 550,000 distinct CDR3 sequences; roughly 7.2% are singletons and the top ten take 1.6%. Study-wide points: There were fewer insertions in abundant cord blood beta clonotypes, but memory repertoires showed no such pattern. Sequences that were beta out-of-frame showed weaker excess twin sharing.

All donors were healthy, and all were Caucasian. These records were also assigned to another study, of yellow fever vaccine responses in identical twins.

The genes are TRBV12-3 or TRBV12-4 and TRBJ1-5; D perhaps matches TRBD1 (5 bases). This clonotype was obtained from a woman aged 18-35 years in good health. Sequencing input: PBMCs. The CDR3 loop reads CASSSGYWNQPQHF. CDR3 bases: TGTGCCAGCAGTTCAGGGTACTGGAATCAGCCCCAGCATTTT.